A selection of T cell receptor beta chains follows, all from one sample in a study of T cell responses to AZD1222 COVID-19 vaccine. Clones were read by immunoSEQ multiplex PCR, and TCRdb kept only the in-frame ones, dropping some. The sample holds 60,000 to 80,000 clones, 85% seen once. This specimen was peripheral blood, taken on day 0 of AZD1222 vaccination. These receptors originate from an adult in good health. CDR3s include the opening cysteine and the closing phenylalanine or tryptophan. Each record gives: V gene, J gene, clone size, D gene, CDR3 protein, CDR3 DNA. The D gene is left open where the match is weak. Not all rows give a size; the values are once, few, many and, for expanded clones, a class.

>TRBV6-1|TRBJ2-5|.|.
CASSDGGNGETQYF
TGTGCCAGCAGTGATGGGGGCAACGGGGAGACCCAGTACTTC
>TRBV5-1|TRBJ2-4|.|.
CASSLGGPDIQYF
TGCGCCAGCAGCTTGGGGGGGCCCGACATTCAGTACTTC
>TRBV6-1|TRBJ1-1|.|TRBD1
CASSDRGTGLGTEAFF
TGTGCCAGCAGTGACCGTGGGACAGGGTTGGGGACTGAAGCTTTCTTT
>TRBV4-1|TRBJ1-2|.|.
CASSQVGQGNYGYTF
TGCGCCAGCAGCCAAGTGGGGCAGGGTAACTATGGCTACACCTTC
>TRBV25-1|TRBJ1-4|.|.
CASQSTTNEKLFF
TGTGCCAGCCAATCTACAACTAATGAAAAACTGTTTTTT
>TRBV30|TRBJ1-1|once|.
CAWSVSPGANTEAFF
TGTGCCTGGAGTGTAAGTCCAGGGGCCAACACTGAAGCTTTCTTT
>TRBV15|TRBJ1-2|.|TRBD1
CATSPRDSGYGYTF
TGTGCCACCAGCCCCCGGGACAGCGGCTATGGCTACACCTTC
>TRBV10-3|TRBJ1-1|.|.
CAIRTERGARGTEAFF
TGTGCCATCAGGACTGAGAGGGGGGCCCGTGGCACTGAAGCTTTCTTT
>TRBV30|TRBJ1-4|.|.
CAWRRGPAEKLFF
TGTGCCTGGAGGAGGGGTCCGGCGGAAAAACTGTTTTTT
>TRBV3-1/TRBV3-2|TRBJ1-1|.|.
CASSQDLVRVTEAFF
TGTGCCAGCAGCCAAGATCTTGTAAGGGTTACTGAAGCTTTCTTT
>TRBV6-6|TRBJ2-2|.|.
CASSYPGTSGTGELFF
TGTGCCAGCAGTTACCCCGGGACAAGCGGGACCGGGGAGCTGTTTTTT
>TRBV6-5|TRBJ1-2|.|TRBD1
CASSWTGISYGYTF
TGTGCCAGCAGCTGGACAGGAATCTCCTATGGCTACACCTTC
>TRBV12-3/TRBV12-4|TRBJ1-2|.|.
CASSSGLYGYTF
TGTGCCAGCAGTTCGGGTCTCTATGGCTACACCTTC
>TRBV6-5|TRBJ1-3|.|.
CASGSRGNTIYF
TGTGCCAGCGGTTCCCGGGGAAACACCATATATTTT
>TRBV19|TRBJ1-6|once|TRBD1
CASSRQGSISDSPLHF
TGTGCCAGTAGTCGACAGGGTTCTATCTCGGATTCACCCCTCCACTTT
>TRBV5-1|TRBJ2-1|.|TRBD2
CASSLNLAGYNEQFF
TGCGCCAGCAGCTTGAATCTAGCGGGATACAATGAGCAGTTCTTC
>TRBV9|TRBJ2-1|.|TRBD1
CASSGSPRDRGGPYNEQFF
TGTGCCAGCAGCGGCTCCCCCCGGGACAGGGGGGGCCCCTACAATGAGCAGTTCTTC
>TRBV6-5|TRBJ1-1|.|.
CASRDRIAEAFF
TGTGCCAGCAGGGACCGGATCGCTGAAGCTTTCTTT
>TRBV6-1|TRBJ2-6|few|.
CASSEALGANVLTF
TGTGCCAGCAGTGAAGCCTTGGGGGCCAACGTCCTGACTTTC
>TRBV4-1|TRBJ1-5|.|.
CASSPGWSNQPQHF
TGCGCCAGCAGCCCGGGATGGAGCAATCAGCCCCAGCATTTT
>TRBV6-5|TRBJ1-2|.|.
CASSYSSQNGYTF
TGTGCCAGCAGTTACTCGAGTCAGAATGGCTACACCTTC
>TRBV2|TRBJ1-2|.|.
CASRLVYGYTF
TGTGCCAGCAGGTTGGTCTATGGCTACACCTTC
>TRBV5-5|TRBJ2-7|.|TRBD1
CASSFTGGSYEQYF
TGTGCCAGCAGCTTTACAGGGGGCTCCTACGAGCAGTACTTC
>TRBV19|TRBJ1-5|.|.
CASSRGQVSNQPQHF
TGTGCCAGTAGTCGGGGACAAGTTAGCAATCAGCCCCAGCATTTT
>TRBV18|TRBJ1-4|.|TRBD1
CASSPQGAGEKLFF
TGTGCCAGCTCACCTCAGGGGGCGGGTGAAAAACTGTTTTTT
>TRBV11-2|TRBJ1-5|.|TRBD1
CASSPQGDQPQHF
TGTGCCAGCAGCCCACAGGGGGATCAGCCCCAGCATTTT
>TRBV27|TRBJ1-5|.|TRBD1
CASSPFRQGNQPQHF
TGTGCCAGCAGTCCCTTTCGACAGGGAAACCAGCCCCAGCATTTT
>TRBV7-9|TRBJ2-1|.|TRBD2
CASNPPGLENEQFF
TGTGCCAGCAATCCTCCGGGACTAGAGAATGAGCAGTTCTTC
>TRBV6-1|TRBJ1-6|.|.
CASSEGAAGRNNSPLHF
TGTGCCAGCAGTGAAGGGGCGGCGGGCCGTAACAATTCACCCCTCCACTTT
>TRBV25-1|TRBJ1-4|.|.
CASSESRGVTNEKLFF
TGTGCCAGCAGTGAATCTCGAGGGGTGACTAATGAAAAACTGTTTTTT
>TRBV12-3/TRBV12-4|TRBJ2-1|.|.
CASSSTRDEQFF
TGTGCCAGCAGCTCTACTAGAGATGAGCAGTTCTTC
>TRBV7-2|TRBJ2-7|.|TRBD1
CASSGTGRNEQYF
TGTGCCAGCAGCGGGACAGGGAGGAACGAGCAGTACTTC
>TRBV9|TRBJ2-5|.|.
CASSVAQGVRETQYF
TGTGCCAGCAGCGTGGCCCAGGGAGTTCGAGAGACCCAGTACTTC
>TRBV15|TRBJ1-2|few|.
CATSRVRLGWQEHNYGYTF
TGTGCCACCAGCAGAGTAAGGTTGGGGTGGCAGGAGCACAACTATGGCTACACCTTC
>TRBV19|TRBJ1-1|.|.
CASSIGFMNTEAFF
TGTGCCAGTAGTATAGGCTTCATGAACACTGAAGCTTTCTTT
>TRBV5-4|TRBJ2-7|.|.
CASSLQQGYEQYF
TGTGCCAGCAGCTTGCAGCAGGGCTACGAGCAGTACTTC
>TRBV5-1|TRBJ2-7|.|TRBD1
CASSLAGTGYLEQYF
TGCGCCAGCAGCTTGGCCGGGACAGGGTACCTCGAGCAGTACTTC
>TRBV5-6|TRBJ1-1|.|.
CASSLGPGTNTEAFF
TGTGCCAGCAGCTTGGGGCCAGGGACGAACACTGAAGCTTTCTTT
>TRBV6-6|TRBJ2-2|.|.
CASRGTVSGELFF
TGTGCCAGCAGGGGGACCGTGTCCGGGGAGCTGTTTTTT
>TRBV2|TRBJ1-2|few|.
CASSSTGFYGYTF
TGTGCCAGCAGCAGCACAGGGTTCTATGGCTACACCTTC
>TRBV7-6|TRBJ1-6|.|.
CASSLRPDPNSPLHF
TGTGCCAGCAGCTTACGGCCAGATCCTAATTCACCCCTCCACTTT
>TRBV30|TRBJ1-2|.|TRBD1
CAWTGGNYGYTF
TGTGCCTGGACAGGGGGTAATTATGGCTACACCTTC
>TRBV28|TRBJ1-1|.|.
CASSSMRAEAFF
TGTGCCAGCAGTTCGATGCGAGCTGAAGCTTTCTTT
>TRBV25-1|TRBJ1-3|.|.
CASSERITGNTIYF
TGTGCCAGCAGTGAACGTATCACCGGAAACACCATATATTTT
>TRBV28|TRBJ1-1|.|.
CASSLRESSLPGRQGTEAFF
TGTGCCAGCAGTTTACGGGAATCCAGCCTACCGGGACGCCAGGGGACTGAAGCTTTCTTT
>TRBV6-5|TRBJ1-5|.|.
CASHKELGGPQHF
TGTGCCAGCCATAAAGAATTGGGAGGGCCCCAGCATTTT
>TRBV10-3|TRBJ1-3|.|.
CASTRSGNTIYF
TGTGCGTCGACTAGATCTGGAAACACCATATATTTT
>TRBV7-3|TRBJ1-1|.|.
CASSPAGLNTEAFF
TGTGCCAGCAGCCCGGCCGGATTGAACACTGAAGCTTTCTTT
>TRBV14|TRBJ1-1|.|.
CASSPRGGNTEAFF
TGTGCCAGCAGCCCACGGGGAGGGAACACTGAAGCTTTCTTT
>TRBV29-1|TRBJ2-7|.|TRBD2
CSVWDLSGAGGYEQYF
TGCAGCGTCTGGGACCTCAGCGGGGCGGGTGGCTACGAGCAGTACTTC
>TRBV11-2|TRBJ1-2|.|TRBD1
CASSVGTGGFDYGYTF
TGTGCCAGCAGCGTAGGGACAGGGGGCTTTGACTATGGCTACACCTTC
>TRBV18|TRBJ1-5|once|.
CASCKDKNQPQHF
TGTGCCAGCTGCAAGGATAAGAATCAGCCCCAGCATTTT
>TRBV5-1|TRBJ1-2|.|TRBD1
CASSSGTGGAIYGYTF
TGCGCCAGCAGCTCCGGGACAGGGGGAGCTATCTATGGCTACACCTTC
>TRBV7-3|TRBJ2-1|.|.
CASSLLGGSSFNEQFF
TGTGCCAGCAGCTTATTGGGGGGCTCCTCGTTCAATGAGCAGTTCTTC
>TRBV24-1|TRBJ2-2|.|.
CATSEVGGTGELFF
TGTGCCACCAGTGAGGTTGGAGGGACCGGGGAGCTGTTTTTT
>TRBV18|TRBJ2-2|.|.
CASSPDTGELFF
TGTGCCAGCTCACCCGACACCGGGGAGCTGTTTTTT
>TRBV5-4|TRBJ1-1|.|.
CANSLDPDTTEAFF
TGTGCCAACAGCTTGGATCCAGATACCACTGAAGCTTTCTTT
>TRBV5-6|TRBJ2-1|.|TRBD2
CASSPDLAGKLYNEQFF
TGTGCCAGCAGCCCGGACCTAGCGGGGAAATTATACAATGAGCAGTTCTTC
>TRBV7-2|TRBJ1-6|.|.
CASSPPGYNSPLHF
TGTGCCAGCAGCCCGCCCGGGTATAATTCACCCCTCCACTTT